Presented here are 6 T cell receptor beta chains from one specimen sequenced in a study of beta chain features in type 1 diabetes. Expressed TCRB transcripts were sequenced because the entire RNA isolate underwent reverse transcription. Assay: immunoSEQ multiplex PCR; the TCRdb copy retains only in-frame clones and omits some. The data show approximately 300,000 clones, 9.5% to 11% seen once. The material sequenced was naive CD4+ T cells from blood. The receptors stem from a woman aged 30 to 39 in good health.

This chain links TRBV11-2 with TRBJ2-3; D might be TRBD2 (6 bases). Germline V lookup: CDR1 SGHAT, CDR2 FQNNGV. This CDR3 is built from 15 residues. V lost 1 base, J lost 4 bases, and 12 bases lay in between. The CDR3 DNA follows: TGTGCCAGCAGCTTAGCCGGGGGAGCAGCAGATACGCAGTATTTT. Translation: CASSLAGGAADTQYF.

CDR3 in amino acids: CSVEERAGETQYF. The CDR3 coding sequence is TGCAGCGTTGAAGAAAGGGCGGGGGAGACCCAGTACTTC. The chain links TRBV29-1 to TRBJ2-5; D is possibly TRBD2 (6 bases). The germline CDR1 and CDR2 sequences are SQVTM and ANQGSEA. The CDR3 runs 13 residues. Trimming left V 0 bases short and J 5 bases short, with 10 bases between.

This clone came up a few times. The chain couples TRBV7-2 to TRBJ2-1; TRBD2 matches 10 bases. The CDR3 extends over 16 amino acids. Trimming cost V 2 bases and J 6 bases; bases outside gene matches: 7. Germline CDR1 is SGHTA and CDR2 is FQGNSA. The CDR3 coding sequence is TGTGCCAGCAGCTTAAGGGTAGCGGGAGGCTTCAATGAGCAGTTCTTC. Its translation is CASSLRVAGGFNEQFF.

The chain links TRBV7-9 to TRBJ2-3, with 10 positions matching TRBD1. Germline loops: CDR1 SEHNR, CDR2 FQNEAQ (reference sequence). V dropped 3 bases and J dropped 3; count of bases not matched to a gene: 9. CDR3 size: 17 residues. This CDR3 is CASSFPEGGQGTDTQYF. The CDR3 DNA sequence: TGTGCCAGCAGCTTCCCCGAGGGGGGACAGGGGACAGATACGCAGTATTTT.

This sequence joins TRBV5-4 and TRBJ2-5; TRBD2 matches 8 bases. With V trimmed by 3 bases and J by 4 bases, 5 bases remained unmatched. The CDR3 is made up of 14 amino acids. Per the germline V gene, CDR1 is SGHNT and CDR2 is YYREEE (reference sequence). This CDR3 reads CASSSWTSIETQYF. The CDR3, as DNA: TGTGCCAGCAGCTCGTGGACTAGCATAGAGACCCAGTACTTC.

The CDR3 bases are TGTGCCAGCAGCTTGGCTACGCTAGCGGGAGTGATCAATGAGCAGTTCTTC. Translation gives CASSLATLAGVINEQFF. The V and J genes are TRBV5-4 and TRBJ2-1; 10 bases are a match to TRBD2. V lost 0 bases, J lost 6 bases, and 9 bases stayed unmatched. The CDR3 covers 17 residues. Per the germline V gene, CDR1 is SGHNT and CDR2 is YYREEE (reference sequence).